Below are 18 T cell receptor beta chains sequenced from a single sample in a study of cytomegalovirus exposure and HLA in healthy donors. 60 Vbeta and 13 Jbeta primers were used in PCR. The protocol was immunoSEQ multiplex PCR, while the TCRdb copy is restricted to in-frame clones and leaves out a portion. The sample lists approximately 130,000 clones; about 8.6% were seen once. Sequenced material: PBMCs. These receptor sequences come from a woman in her thirties or forties in good health and CMV-seropositive.

The table lists this clone with a few counts. The chain recombines TRBV5-1 with TRBJ1-2; D call uncertain. Deletions cut 4 bases from V and 2 bases from J, with 9 bases between. CDR3 length: 13 amino acids. Germline loops: CDR1 SGHRS, CDR2 YFSETQ. Written as DNA, the CDR3 is TGCGCCAGCAGCCCAGTTGGCAACTATGGCTACACCTTC. Its translation: CASSPVGNYGYTF.

The chain uses TRBV28 and TRBJ1-5; perhaps TRBD1 as D (5 bases). The CDR3 runs to 15 residues. Looked up from germline, CDR1 is MDHEN and CDR2 is SYDVKM. Trimming took 5 bases from V and 1 from J, leaving 12 bases between them. The CDR3 coding sequence is TGTGCCAGCAGTACGCGGGGGACGAGCAATCAGCCCCAGCATTTT. This encodes CASSTRGTSNQPQHF.

The table lists this clone with a few counts. This chain joins TRBV20-1 and TRBJ2-3; D gene uncertain. This CDR3 has 8 residues. Per germline, CDR1 DFQATT and CDR2 SNEGSKA (reference sequence). V was shortened by 6 bases and J by 8 bases, with 3 bases between the two germline ends. In DNA, the CDR3 is TGCAGTGCCGGTACGCAGTATTTT. This gives the protein CSAGTQYF.

J is TRBJ1-2 and V is TRBV5-6, with D perhaps TRBD1 (5 bases). Trimming stripped 4 bases from V and 4 bases from J, with 14 bases between. Per the germline V gene, CDR1 is SGHDT and CDR2 is YYEEEE. The CDR3 consists of 14 residues. The DNA of the CDR3 is TGTGCCAGCAGCCTGGGGCACAGCCCCTATGGCTACACCTTC. Protein: CASSLGHSPYGYTF.

This clone occurred a few times. This chain uses TRBV11-3 with TRBJ2-7, with 8 positions matching TRBD1. Germline-derived CDR1 and CDR2 are SGHNT and YENEEA. This CDR3 comprises 13 residues. V was clipped by 6 bases and J by 4 bases; unmatched bases: 5. CDR3 residues: CASSQGQDYEQYF. The DNA for the CDR3 is TGTGCCAGCAGTCAGGGACAGGATTACGAGCAGTACTTC.

The chain recombines TRBV7-6 with TRBJ2-7; TRBD2 matches at 9 bases. J gave up 6 bases and V 1 base, and 1 base lay outside the gene matches. This CDR3 spans 13 amino acids. Germline CDR1 SGHVS, CDR2 FNYEAQ. CDR3 sequence: CASSLGGGAEQYF. CDR3 nucleotides: TGTGCCAGCAGCTTAGGCGGGGGGGCCGAGCAGTACTTC.

V gene TRBV29-1 combines with J gene TRBJ1-2, with a weak D call TRBD1 (5 bases). Per germline, CDR1 SQVTM and CDR2 ANQGSEA. The CDR3 consists of 14 residues. Trimming took 5 bases from V and 8 from J, leaving 21 bases between them. CDR3 bases: TGCAGCGTTAGGCAGGGAGGGGAATATCGGGGCTACACCTTC. Protein sequence: CSVRQGGEYRGYTF.

With respect to this clone: Relative to the germline gene, one junction end is altered; a read error may explain this. V is TRBV19 and J is TRBJ2-1; unclear D gene. This CDR3 spans 14 amino acids. Germline-derived CDR1 and CDR2 are LNHDA and SQIVND (reference sequence). The CDR3 protein is CASRYSNSDNEQFF. The DNA of the CDR3 is TGTGCCAGTAGGTATTCAAACTCCGACAATGAGCAGTTCTTC.

This chain joins TRBV30 and TRBJ2-2; TRBD2 matches at 9 bases. The CDR3 sequence is 15 residues long. V lost 2 bases and J lost 5; bases outside the gene matches: 6. Germline V CDR1 and CDR2: GTSNPN, SVGIG (reference sequence). The CDR3: CAWSSIAGVTGELFF. DNA of the CDR3: TGTGCCTGGAGTTCAATAGCGGGGGTGACCGGGGAGCTGTTTTTT.

This chain joins TRBV7-6 and TRBJ1-4, with D hard to call. CDR1 is SGHVS, CDR2 FNYEAQ, per germline. Trimming stripped 1 base from V and 5 bases from J, with 8 bases between. The CDR3 has 14 residues. CDR3 sequence reads: CASSLEWQNEKLFF. The CDR3 region has the DNA TGTGCCAGCAGCTTAGAATGGCAAAATGAAAAACTGTTTTTT.

The genes are TRBV7-3 and TRBJ1-2, with 10 nucleotides matching TRBD1. V dropped 0 bases and J dropped 3; count of bases not matched to a gene: 13. This CDR3 has 19 residues. In germline, CDR1 is SGHTA, CDR2 FQGTGA. The CDR3 sequence: CASSLTLPPGQGEDYGYTF. The CDR3 DNA reads as TGTGCCAGCAGCTTAACCCTACCCCCTGGACAGGGGGAGGACTATGGCTACACCTTC.

The gene calls are TRBV19 and TRBJ2-3; 8 nucleotides agree with TRBD2. From germline, CDR1 is LNHDA and CDR2 SQIVND (reference sequence). CDR3 length equals 14 residues. The J segment lost 4 bases and the V segment lost 9 bases, leaving 9 bases of the junction unmatched. The CDR3 nucleotides read TGTGCCAGCCGACGGGGGGGCCGTCCAGATACGCAGTATTTT. Translating it yields CASRRGGRPDTQYF.

This clone was detected only a few times. V and J are TRBV6-6 and TRBJ2-1; 11 positions match TRBD1. V shed 7 bases, J shed 6 bases, and the junction held 2 bases outside the gene matches. CDR1 and CDR2 (germline): MNHNY, SVGAGI (reference sequence). The CDR3 runs 13 residues. The CDR3, as DNA: TGTGCCAGCACCGGGACAGGGGGCAATGAGCAGTTCTTC. It translates to CASTGTGGNEQFF.

This clone was recorded a few times. The chain is built from TRBV2 and TRBJ2-7; D is possibly TRBD1 (5 bases). Germline-derived CDR1 and CDR2 are SNHLY and FYNNEI. CDR3 length: 13 residues. V was pared by 4 bases and J by 3 bases, with 10 bases between. CDR3 loop: CASSVGVLYEQYF. The CDR3 DNA is TGTGCCAGCAGTGTAGGGGTCCTCTACGAGCAGTACTTC.

The sample holds a few counts of this clone. The genes are TRBV5-1 and TRBJ1-1; the D gene is possibly TRBD1 (5 bases). CDR1 SGHRS and CDR2 YFSETQ come from the germline V gene. V was shortened by 4 bases and J by 1 base, with 11 bases between the two germline ends. This CDR3 contains 14 residues. The CDR3 spells CASSAKTGNTEAFF. The CDR3 nucleotides are TGCGCCAGCAGCGCCAAAACAGGGAACACTGAAGCTTTCTTT.

The gene calls are TRBV7-8 and TRBJ2-1; 11 nucleotides line up with TRBD2. The junction had 10 bases not matched to a gene; V was cut back by 5 bases and J by 7 bases. Germline V gene lookup returns CDR1 SGHVS and CDR2 FQNEAQ. The CDR3 contains 16 residues. CDR3 coding DNA: TGTGCCAGCAGCGTACGGCCTAGCGGGGGGATAAATGAGCAGTTCTTC. It yields the protein CASSVRPSGGINEQFF.

In this sample, this clone turned up a few times. The chain recombines TRBV6-5 with TRBJ2-1, with 7 bases aligning to TRBD1. This CDR3 has 15 residues. The germline V gene has CDR1 MNHEY and CDR2 SVGAGI. V lost 4 bases to trimming and J lost 3 bases; unmatched junction nucleotides: 6. The CDR3: CASSSTGTDYNEQFF. The CDR3 DNA sequence: TGTGCCAGCAGTTCAACCGGGACAGACTACAATGAGCAGTTCTTC.

This chain connects TRBV5-1 to TRBJ1-5, with D perhaps TRBD1 (6 bases). Germline CDR1 is SGHRS and CDR2 is YFSETQ. V was shortened by 4 bases and J by 2 bases, with 19 bases between the two germline ends. The CDR3 length is 17 residues. The CDR3 spells CASSQQPRGAGNQPQHF. The CDR3 DNA sequence: TGCGCCAGCAGCCAGCAACCCAGGGGCGCAGGCAATCAGCCCCAGCATTTT.